A single sample gave rise to the 2 T cell receptor beta chains below, sequenced in a study of OX40 agonist ivuxolimab in advanced cancers. Library preparation used the immunoSEQ multiplex PCR assay. The immuneACCESS repertoire file appears here via TCRdb, limited to in-frame rearrangements. These files lack a portion of the clones; in checked studies, under half of the deficit traces to unresolved V genes, and the cause of the others is not known. The sample table contains tens of thousands of clones; only one count was recorded for roughly 94% of them. The ten largest clonotypes hold about 10% of the sample. The sequencing used CD4+ or CD8+ T cells sorted from blood, collected in a trial of the OX40 agonist ivuxolimab. These receptors were collected from an adult with an advanced solid tumor such as melanoma, head and neck, liver or kidney cancer.

The chain combines TRBV19 with TRBJ2-2; 9 bases match TRBD1. Germline values: CDR1 LNHDA, CDR2 SQIVND (reference sequence). V shed 10 bases, J shed 4 bases, and the junction held 7 bases outside the gene matches. The CDR3 is made up of 14 amino acids. CDR3 amino acids: CATRPGQGTGELFF. Written as DNA, the CDR3 is TGTGCCACCAGACCGGGACAGGGCACCGGGGAGCTGTTTTTT.

The chain links TRBV7-2 to TRBJ2-3, with TRBD1 as a possible D gene (5 bases). CDR1 and CDR2 from the germline V gene are SGHTA and FQGNSA. Trimming cost V 5 bases and J 5 bases, with 8 bases left between them. This CDR3 region has 12 residues. CDR3 DNA sequence: TGTGCCAGCAGCCGCAGGGAAGATACGCAGTATTTT. Residues: CASSRREDTQYF. Drawing the rest from reference TRBV7-2 and TRBJ2-3, the complete variable domain is GAGVSQSPSNKVTEKGKDVELRCDPISGHTALYWYRQSLGQGLEFLIYFQGNSAPDKSGLPSDRFSAERTGGSVSTLTIQRTQQEDSAVYLCASSRREDTQYFGPGTRLTVL.